Following are 3 T cell receptor beta chains from one sample sequenced in a study of blood T cell repertoires in COVID-19. The assay was immunoSEQ multiplex PCR, and TCRdb's table has in-frame clones only and misses some. In the table there are a few hundred thousand clones, approximately 88% of which are singletons. Sequencing used peripheral blood. These TCRs come from a woman aged 65 to 85 with COVID-19, enrolled during active disease.

J is TRBJ2-7 and V is TRBV7-9; 8 bases align to TRBD1. The CDR3 extends over 15 amino acids. Trimming removed 5 bases from V and 0 bases from J; junction bases left unmatched: 6. CDR1 SEHNR and CDR2 FQNEAQ come from the germline V gene (reference sequence). Here the CDR3 DNA reads TGTGCCAGCAGCCAAGGACAGGGAAGCTCCTACGAGCAGTACTTC. Translation gives CASSQGQGSSYEQYF.

The rearrangement links TRBV6-2 or TRBV6-3 to TRBJ2-7, with TRBD1 matching over 7 bases. V was clipped by 5 bases and J by 2 bases; unmatched bases: 9. CDR1 is MNHEY and CDR2 is SVGEGT in the germline V gene. This CDR3 is 15 amino acids long. CDR3 loop: CASSETGLTPYEQYF. The CDR3 coding sequence is TGTGCCAGCAGTGAGACAGGGCTAACTCCCTACGAGCAGTACTTC.

CDR3 coding DNA: TGTGCCAGCAGCAAGACAGCGAGAGAGACCCAGTACTTC. This codes for CASSKTARETQYF. The rearrangement uses TRBV7-2 and TRBJ2-5; D perhaps matches TRBD1 (5 bases). The germline V and J ends were trimmed by 5 bases and 4 bases, with 11 bases remaining between them. Germline CDR1 is SGHTA and CDR2 is FQGNSA. The CDR3 sequence is 13 residues long.